This T cell receptor (beta chain) emerged from a study of cytomegalovirus exposure and HLA in healthy donors. This clone turned up a few times. Antigen specificity is unknown. Primers for the PCR totalled 60 Vbeta and 13 Jbeta. Repertoires were generated with immunoSEQ multiplex PCR, while TCRdb's copy carries only in-frame clones and drops some. The table has 90,000 to 150,000 clones, roughly 60% seen once. This CDR3 region has 16 residues. The ends lost 1 base at V and 6 bases at J; junction bases unmatched: 7. CDR1 and CDR2 (germline): SGHTA, FQGNSA. General observations from the study: A later analysis, which compared TCR beta chains of equal frequency, found the HLA-associated ones more clonally expanded. The authors listed 180 or so TCR beta chains as cytomegalovirus-associated. Earlier analysis found most TCR beta V segments productive about 87% or about 30% of the time.

The clonotype originates from a man aged 35 to 55 in good health and CMV-seropositive. Sequenced input: PBMCs. V gene TRBV7-2 combines with J gene TRBJ2-2, with 8 nucleotides matching TRBD1. The CDR3 is CASSLVLQGAAGELFF. The CDR3 DNA reads TGTGCCAGCAGCTTAGTGCTTCAGGGGGCTGCCGGGGAGCTGTTTTTT.